This T cell receptor beta chain is drawn from a study of beta chain features in type 1 diabetes. The J segment lost 5 bases and the V segment lost 5 bases, leaving 6 bases of the junction unmatched. The CDR3 runs 15 residues. The germline V gene encodes CDR1 SGHRS and CDR2 YFSETQ. Since all of the isolated RNA was reverse transcribed, expressed TCRB transcripts were what got sequenced. Data came from immunoSEQ multiplex PCR; TCRdb stores just in-frame clones and leaves some out. Among fewer than 45,000 clones listed, almost 65% were seen once. This receptor was obtained from a woman aged 25 to 39 in good health. Sequencing was done on a sample of Tregs from blood. The rearrangement joins TRBV5-1 to TRBJ2-1; 11 bases map to TRBD2. In nucleotides, the CDR3 is TGCGCCAGCAGGTTTCTAGCGGGAGGAAACAATGAGCAGTTCTTC. As protein: CASRFLAGGNNEQFF.